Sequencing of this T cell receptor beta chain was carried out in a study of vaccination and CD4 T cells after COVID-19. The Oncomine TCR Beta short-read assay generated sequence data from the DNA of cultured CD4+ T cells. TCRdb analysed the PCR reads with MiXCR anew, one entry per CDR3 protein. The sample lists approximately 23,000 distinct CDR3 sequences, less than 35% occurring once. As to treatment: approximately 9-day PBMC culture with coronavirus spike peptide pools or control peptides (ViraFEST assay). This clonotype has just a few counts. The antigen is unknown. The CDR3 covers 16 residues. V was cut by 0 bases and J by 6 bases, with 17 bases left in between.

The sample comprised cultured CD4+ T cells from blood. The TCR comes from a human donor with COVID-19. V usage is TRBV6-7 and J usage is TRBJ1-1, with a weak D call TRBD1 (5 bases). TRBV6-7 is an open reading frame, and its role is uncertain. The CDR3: CASSYSSWGGAPEAFF. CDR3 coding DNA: TGTGCCAGCAGTTACTCGTCCTGGGGGGGTGCCCCTGAAGCTTTCTTT.